The 2 T cell receptor beta chains presented below share a single source sample, sequenced in a study of response to subunit inactivated influenza vaccine. A single record per CDR3 protein comes from TCRdb applying MiXCR to the RT-PCR reads. The repertoire holds a few hundred thousand distinct CDR3 sequences, roughly 15% seen once, with approximately 10% in the top ten. Sequenced material: PBMCs from blood, taken about 13 days after vaccination. Every receptor here comes from a man aged 45-65 years who received an inactivated influenza vaccine.

This clonotype occurred many times. The rearrangement links TRBV7-2 to TRBJ2-7, with TRBD1 matching 7 bases. Germline assignment: CDR1 SGHTA and CDR2 FQGNSA. The CDR3 covers 15 residues. V lost 0 bases to trimming and J lost 0 bases; unmatched junction nucleotides: 2. CDR3 sequence reads: CASSLAGQVSYEQYF. The CDR3 nucleotides read TGTGCCAGCAGCTTAGCCGGACAGGTCTCCTACGAGCAGTACTTC.

This clonotype was counted many times. CDR3 residues: CASSQMGTSGNTIYF. The DNA of the CDR3 is TGTGCCAGCAGCCAAATGGGAACTTCTGGAAACACCATATATTTT. The V call is TRBV16, the J call TRBJ1-3; D unclear. Germline V lookup: CDR1 KGHSY, CDR2 FQNENV. CDR3 length: 15 amino acids. Trimming removed 2 bases at V and 1 base at J, with 9 bases between. The variable domain in full, with the rest retrieved from reference TRBV16 and TRBJ1-3, is GEEVAQTPKHLVRGEGQKAKLYCAPIKGHSYVFWYQQVLKNEFKFLISFQNENVFDETGMPKERFSAKCLPNSPCSLEIQATKLEDSAVYFCASSQMGTSGNTIYFGEGSWLTVV.